This T cell receptor beta chain stems from a study of blood T cell repertoires in COVID-19. This CDR3 contains 15 residues. Germline lookup yields CDR1 SEHNR and CDR2 FQNEAQ (reference sequence). V lost 5 bases and J lost 5; bases outside the gene matches: 10. In the study's own analysis: Reference gene primers were amplified, and this amplification served to estimate nucleated cell counts. Here immunoSEQ multiplex PCR was the method, and the copy in TCRdb shows in-frame clones only, minus some. D and trimming were read from the DNA, whereas the V and J calls and clone size are those reported in that table. The profile shows around 150,000 clones, approximately 82% of them singletons. The Seattle site enrolled patients during active infection and followed them longitudinally.

The TCR sequence derives from a woman between 40 and 55 years old with COVID-19, enrolled during active disease. Sample: peripheral blood. The chain employs TRBV7-9 and TRBJ2-5; TRBD1 matches 8 bases. The CDR3 DNA sequence: TGTGCCAGCAGCCCAGGGGGCACGGGATGGGAGACCCAGTACTTC. This gives the protein CASSPGGTGWETQYF.